Below are 8 T cell receptor beta chains sequenced from a single sample in a study. TCRdb re-called the RT-PCR reads through MiXCR, storing one row per CDR3 protein. The table shows almost 700,000 distinct CDR3 sequences, with 14% occurring only once. Sequencing was performed on memory CD4+ T cells from blood. The receptors derive from a female donor in good health, serving as a healthy control.

This clonotype showed up just a few times. V is TRBV4-3 and J is TRBJ2-5, with unresolved D. CDR1 and CDR2 from the germline V gene are LGHNA and YSLEER. The V end lost 0 bases, the J end lost 5 bases, and 16 bases lay between the germline ends. CDR3 length equals 16 residues. The CDR3 DNA is TGCGCCAGCAGCCAAGATGTAGTAGGGTTAGGGGAGACCCAGTACTTC. Encoded protein: CASSQDVVGLGETQYF.

The chain recombines TRBV19 with TRBJ1-4; 8 bases align to TRBD1. The germline gives CDR1 LNHDA, CDR2 SQIVND (reference sequence). J lost 8 bases, V lost 7 bases, and 9 bases had no gene match. CDR3 length: 14 residues. CDR3 sequence reads: CASIRTGIGEKLFF. The CDR3 region has the DNA TGTGCCAGTATCCGGACAGGGATAGGAGAAAAACTGTTTTTT. The complete variable domain, with remaining parts taken from reference TRBV19 and TRBJ1-4, reads DGGITQSPKYLFRKEGQNVTLSCEQNLNHDAMYWYRQDPGQGLRLIYYSQIVNDFQKGDIAEGYSVSREKKESFPLTVTSAQKNPTAFYLCASIRTGIGEKLFFGSGTQLSVL.

This clonotype was seen more than once but under ten times. This chain connects TRBV5-4 to TRBJ2-1, with 7 bases matching TRBD1. The CDR3 is 14 amino acids. Germline loops: CDR1 SGHNT, CDR2 YYREEE (reference sequence). V was clipped by 4 bases and J by 7 bases; unmatched bases: 8. CDR3 in amino acids: CASSGRDRNNEQFF. As DNA, the CDR3 is TGTGCCAGCAGCGGCCGGGACAGAAATAATGAGCAGTTCTTC.

This clonotype was observed a handful of times. CDR3 residues: CASSAGLAGSLAYEQYF. As DNA, the CDR3 is TGTGCCAGCAGCGCGGGACTAGCGGGGTCCCTTGCCTACGAGCAGTACTTC. This chain joins TRBV13 and TRBJ2-7; TRBD2 aligns across 13 bases. Trimming at V came to 5 bases and at J to 2 bases, leaving 9 bases not matched to a gene. In germline, CDR1 is PRHDT, CDR2 FYEKMQ (reference sequence). CDR3 length: 17 residues.

This clonotype occurred a few times. The chain combines TRBV6-5 with TRBJ2-1, with TRBD1 matching over 7 bases. Germline lookup yields CDR1 MNHEY and CDR2 SVGAGI. This CDR3 spans 13 amino acids. The V segment lost 5 bases and the J segment 9 bases; nucleotides outside the gene matches: 7. CDR3 protein: CASSTGAEFEQFF. The CDR3 region has the DNA TGTGCCAGCAGTACAGGGGCCGAATTTGAGCAGTTCTTC.

The rearrangement uses TRBV12-3 or TRBV12-4 and TRBJ2-7, with 7 positions matching TRBD1. With V trimmed by 5 bases and J by 2 bases, 9 bases remained unmatched. CDR3 length: 15 amino acids. As DNA, the CDR3 is TGTGCCAGCAGTGCCGGACAGGTAAACCCCTACGAGCAGTACTTC. Protein sequence: CASSAGQVNPYEQYF.

This clonotype was observed many times. This chain links TRBV29-1 with TRBJ2-2, with D possibly matching TRBD2 (6 bases). CDR1 and CDR2 (germline): SQVTM, ANQGSEA. V lost 7 bases and J 8 bases, leaving 14 bases between the germline ends. The CDR3 extends over 12 amino acids. The CDR3 bases are TGCAGCGCCCGAGCAGGAGGGGGGGAGCTGTTTTTT. Protein: CSARAGGGELFF.

The chain is built from TRBV28 and TRBJ1-5, with unresolved D. Germline V gene data show CDR1 as MDHEN and CDR2 as SYDVKM. V lost 5 bases and J lost 0, with 8 bases in between. This CDR3 comprises 14 residues. The CDR3: CASSDTDSNQPQHF. DNA of the CDR3: TGTGCCAGCAGTGACACAGATAGCAATCAGCCCCAGCATTTT.